A selection of T cell receptor beta chains follows, all from one sample in a study of CD8 T cells in ankylosing spondylitis. One entry per CDR3 protein, called by TCRdb with MiXCR from the 5' RACE reads. The profile shows hundreds of thousands of distinct CDR3 sequences, around 7.8% of them singletons. The sample taken for sequencing was blood, either unsorted or a sorted T cell fraction (not recorded which). Every receptor here comes from a male donor with ankylosing spondylitis or in good health (not recorded which). Both conserved end residues are part of each CDR3. Each record gives: D gene, V gene, clone size, J gene, CDR3 DNA, CDR3 protein. D genes are given only for firm matches. Clone size is stated in some rows and not others, as once, few, many or a class when expanded.

TRBD2,TRBV5-8,many,TRBJ2-7,TGTGCCAGCAGCTTACGACCCGGGACTAGCGGCTACGAGCAGTACTTC,CASSLRPGTSGYEQYF
TRBD1,TRBV3-1,NA,TRBJ2-2,TGTGCCAGCAGCCAGGGACAGGGTTCCGGGGAGCTGTTTTTT,CASSQGQGSGELFF
NA,TRBV27,many,TRBJ1-1,TGTGCCAGCAGTTTGGCAGCGCGGACTGAAGCTTTCTTT,CASSLAARTEAFF
TRBD2,TRBV9,many,TRBJ2-5,TGTGCCAGCAGCACCCTAGCGGGGGAAGAGACCCAGTACTTC,CASSTLAGEETQYF
NA,TRBV6-5,few,TRBJ1-5,TGTGCCAGCAGTTACTCGGGCCGCGAGCCCCAGCATTTT,CASSYSGREPQHF
NA,TRBV19,NA,TRBJ2-1,TGTGCCAGTAGTATTGTGGGCCAATCCTACAATGAGCACTTCTTC,CASSIVGQSYNEHFF
TRBD2,TRBV7-2,NA,TRBJ2-7,TGTGCCAGCAGCTTAGGTACTAGCGGGTCCCTGGACGAGCAGTACTTC,CASSLGTSGSLDEQYF
NA,TRBV3-1,NA,TRBJ2-3,TGTGCCAGCGCCGGATATACGCAGTATTTT,CASAGYTQYF
NA,TRBV5-4,many,TRBJ2-2,TGTGCCAGCAGCTTGGGGGGACTCTCCCCCGGGGAGCTGTTTTTT,CASSLGGLSPGELFF
TRBD2,TRBV6-2/TRBV6-3,few,TRBJ2-2,TGTGCCAGCAGATCACTAGCGGGGGGGCGCAACACCGGGGAGCTGTTTTTT,CASRSLAGGRNTGELFF
NA,TRBV7-2,many,TRBJ1-2,TGTGCCAGCAGCTCCACCAACTATGGCTACACCTTC,CASSSTNYGYTF
TRBD2,TRBV20-1,few,TRBJ2-1,TGCAGTGCCCGGAAGTCAGGGACTAGAAGGAATGAGCAGTTCTTC,CSARKSGTRRNEQFF
NA,TRBV13,few,TRBJ2-7,TGTGCCAGCAGCTTAGGGGAGCGGGCCAACTACGAGCAGTACTTC,CASSLGERANYEQYF
NA,TRBV5-1,many,TRBJ2-2,TGCGCCAGCAGCGTGACTTCCGAGGCCGGGGAGCTGTTTTTT,CASSVTSEAGELFF
TRBD2,TRBV29-1,many,TRBJ2-3,TGCAGCGTTGGGGAGAGCGGGAGGGTCGTTACGCAGTATTTT,CSVGESGRVVTQYF
NA,TRBV28,many,TRBJ2-2,TGTGCCAGCAGTGGATACGGGGAGCTGTTTTTT,CASSGYGELFF
TRBD1,TRBV9,many,TRBJ2-3,TGTGCCAGCAGCGCGACGACCGGGACAGGGGCGACAGATACGCAGTATTTT,CASSATTGTGATDTQYF
NA,TRBV20-1,many,TRBJ1-5,TGCAGTGCTAGAGTGGCGGGCGCGAGTGATAGCAATCAGCCCCAGCATTTT,CSARVAGASDSNQPQHF